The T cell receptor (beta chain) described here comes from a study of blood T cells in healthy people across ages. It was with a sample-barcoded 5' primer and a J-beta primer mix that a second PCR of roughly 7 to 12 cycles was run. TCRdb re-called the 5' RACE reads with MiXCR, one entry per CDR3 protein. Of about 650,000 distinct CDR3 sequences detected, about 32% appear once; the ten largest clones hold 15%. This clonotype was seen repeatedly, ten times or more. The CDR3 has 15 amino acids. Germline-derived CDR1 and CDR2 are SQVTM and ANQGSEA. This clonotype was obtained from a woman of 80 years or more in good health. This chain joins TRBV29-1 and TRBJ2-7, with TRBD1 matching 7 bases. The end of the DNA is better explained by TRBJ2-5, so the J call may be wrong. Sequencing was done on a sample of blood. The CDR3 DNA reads TGCGGCTCCATCCACCGGGACAGTTCTTCGAGGACCCAGTACTTC. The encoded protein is CGSIHRDSSSRTQYF.